Presented here are 24 T cell receptor beta chains from one specimen sequenced in a study of blood T cell repertoires in COVID-19. Produced via immunoSEQ multiplex PCR; TCRdb's table is partial and in-frame only. Among fewer than 250,000 clones listed, about 80% were seen once. Sequencing input: peripheral blood. Receptors originate from a woman older than 75 with acute or convalescent COVID-19.

The gene calls are TRBV5-4 and TRBJ1-1; D is perhaps TRBD1 (5 bases). This CDR3 is 11 amino acids long. V was clipped by 2 bases and J by 7 bases, with 6 bases between them. Germline CDR1 and CDR2: SGHNT and YYREEE (reference sequence). In DNA form, the CDR3 reads TGTGCCAGCAGCTTTACAGGTGAAGCTTTCTTT. Its translation is CASSFTGEAFF.

The chain combines TRBV4-1 with TRBJ1-1; D gene uncertain. The germline V gene has CDR1 MGHRA and CDR2 YSYEKL. V was pared by 10 bases and J by 3 bases, with 15 bases between. The CDR3 covers 13 residues. CDR3 residues: CAILRVGDTEAFF. The CDR3 coding sequence is TGCGCCATCTTGAGAGTCGGGGACACTGAAGCTTTCTTT.

The rearrangement uses TRBV30 and TRBJ2-1, with 11 positions matching TRBD2. V was pared by 2 bases and J by 7 bases, with 7 bases of the junction left unmatched. Germline V gene data show CDR1 as GTSNPN and CDR2 as SVGIG (reference sequence). The CDR3 is made up of 15 amino acids. The CDR3 nucleotides are TGTGCCTGGAGTTTGCTAGCGGGAGGACTAAATGAGCAGTTCTTC. This encodes CAWSLLAGGLNEQFF.

The rearrangement uses TRBV24-1 and TRBJ2-7; 7 nucleotides align to TRBD1. Germline lookup yields CDR1 KGHDR and CDR2 SFDVKD. The CDR3 is 13 residues long. J lost 4 bases, V lost 9 bases, and 8 bases had no gene match. This chain's CDR3 is CATGDSGSYEQYF. The CDR3 DNA is TGTGCCACCGGGGACAGTGGATCTTACGAGCAGTACTTC.

The chain employs TRBV7-2 and TRBJ1-2; 9 bases match TRBD1. CDR1 and CDR2 from the germline V gene are SGHTA and FQGNSA. J was trimmed by 8 bases and V by 5 bases; bases with no gene match: 9. The length of the CDR3 is 14 residues. CDR3 in DNA: TGTGCCAGCAGCGTTGATGGACAGGGGTCCGGCTACACCTTC. Encoded protein: CASSVDGQGSGYTF.

This chain connects TRBV30 to TRBJ2-2, with D tentatively TRBD2 (5 bases). Between the trimmed V and J ends, which lost 0 bases and 7 bases, there was a span of 18 bases. CDR3 length: 16 amino acids. Per the germline V gene, CDR1 is GTSNPN and CDR2 is SVGIG (reference sequence). CDR3 sequence reads: CAWSVLDTSRSGELFF. The CDR3 DNA is TGTGCCTGGAGTGTACTAGACACTAGTCGTAGCGGGGAGCTGTTTTTT.

This sequence joins TRBV7-3 and TRBJ1-6, with D maybe TRBD1 (5 bases). The CDR3 has 16 amino acids. Trimming took off 2 bases at V and 8 bases at J, with 16 bases between the two ends. Germline V CDR1 and CDR2: SGHTA, FQGTGA. This chain's CDR3 is CASSLQGPGFHSPLHF. Here the CDR3 DNA reads TGTGCCAGCAGCTTACAGGGTCCCGGTTTTCATTCACCCCTCCACTTT.

The chain employs TRBV11-2 and TRBJ1-5; D is unclear. In germline, CDR1 is SGHAT, CDR2 FQNNGV. Trimming removed 1 base at V and 0 bases at J, with 7 bases between. The CDR3 loop spans 15 amino acids. The CDR3 nucleotides read TGTGCCAGCAGCTTAGGCCCCAGTAGCAATCAGCCCCAGCATTTT. This encodes CASSLGPSSNQPQHF.

The V call is TRBV6-6, the J call TRBJ1-6; possibly TRBD1 for D (6 bases). Germline assignment: CDR1 MNHNY and CDR2 SVGAGI (reference sequence). This CDR3 has 15 amino acids. Trimming removed 8 bases at V and 7 bases at J, with 18 bases between. As DNA, the CDR3 is TGTGCCAGCCGGGGGGTTCAGGGGATGAATTCACCCCTCCACTTT. Protein sequence: CASRGVQGMNSPLHF.

The CDR3 here is CASSYSRSSAGTGELFF. Written as DNA, the CDR3 is TGTGCCAGCAGTTACTCGAGAAGCAGCGCGGGCACCGGGGAGCTGTTTTTT. This rearrangement joins TRBV6-2 or TRBV6-3 to TRBJ2-2, with TRBD2 as a possible D gene (5 bases). The CDR3 runs to 17 residues. CDR1 MNHEY and CDR2 SVGEGT come from the germline V gene. Trimming shortened V by 0 bases and J by 4 bases, and 15 bases separated the two germline ends.

The genes are TRBV7-3 and TRBJ2-1; 7 bases are shared with TRBD1. V gave up 5 bases and J gave up 13 bases; unmatched junction bases: 14. The CDR3 contains 14 residues. Germline CDR1 and CDR2: SGHTA and FQGTGA. In DNA, the CDR3 is TGTGCCAGCAGCCCGGGCGGCTCGGACAGGACACAGTTCTTC. This gives the protein CASSPGGSDRTQFF.

V gene TRBV29-1 combines with J gene TRBJ2-7; D ambiguous. The CDR3 totals 8 residues. Trimming shortened V by 7 bases and J by 13 bases, and 11 bases separated the two germline ends. Germline CDR1 and CDR2: SQVTM and ANQGSEA. CDR3 region: CSGLGIYF. DNA for the CDR3: TGCAGCGGACTCGGAATTTACTTC.

This clone came up once. The chain couples TRBV29-1 to TRBJ2-1; TRBD1 agrees at 7 bases. The CDR3 consists of 12 residues. J gave up 9 bases and V 3 bases, and 5 bases lay outside the gene matches. Germline CDR1 and CDR2: SQVTM and ANQGSEA. The CDR3 region is CSVESRDSEQFF. Here the CDR3 DNA reads TGCAGCGTTGAGTCCAGGGACAGTGAGCAGTTCTTC.

The J gene is TRBJ1-1, the V gene TRBV5-5, with D possibly being TRBD1 (5 bases). The CDR3 extends over 15 amino acids. Germline lookup yields CDR1 SGHKS and CDR2 YYEKEE (reference sequence). Deletions cut 1 base from V and 6 bases from J, with 16 bases between. CDR3 in amino acids: CASSLLGRAFSEAFF. The CDR3 DNA reads as TGTGCCAGCAGCTTGTTAGGCAGGGCATTCTCTGAAGCTTTCTTT.

This chain links TRBV10-2 with TRBJ2-5; D is possibly TRBD2 (7 bases). The germline CDR1 and CDR2 sequences are WSHSY and SAAADI. Trimming stripped 3 bases from V and 5 bases from J, with 13 bases between. This CDR3 comprises 14 residues. The CDR3: CASSDAGAGETQYF. The CDR3 DNA reads as TGCGCCAGCAGTGATGCGGGGGCCGGGGAGACCCAGTACTTC.

This chain links TRBV30 with TRBJ2-5, with TRBD1 matching over 10 bases. This CDR3 has 14 residues. V trimming: 1 base; J trimming: 10 bases; junction bases outside the gene matches: 9. Germline CDR1 and CDR2: GTSNPN and SVGIG (reference sequence). The CDR3 is CAWSDRDRGRNQYF. In nucleotides, the CDR3 is TGTGCCTGGAGTGACCGGGACAGGGGCAGGAACCAGTACTTC.

V gene TRBV27 combines with J gene TRBJ2-7; perhaps TRBD1 as D (6 bases). This CDR3 comprises 15 residues. Germline V gene sequence: CDR1 MNHEY, CDR2 SMNVEV (reference sequence). Between the trimmed V and J ends, which lost 5 bases and 1 base, there was a span of 15 bases. The CDR3 DNA is TGTGCCAGCAGTCCAAGGACAGCTTTATCCTACGAGCAGTACTTC. Its protein is CASSPRTALSYEQYF.

The J gene is TRBJ1-3, the V gene TRBV7-2, with D uncertain. The CDR3 sequence is 12 residues long. From germline, CDR1 is SGHTA and CDR2 FQGNSA. Trimming took off 3 bases at V and 8 bases at J, with 8 bases between the two ends. DNA of the CDR3: TGTGCCAGCAGCTTCGCCCGCGACACCATATATTTT. Translated: CASSFARDTIYF.

V usage is TRBV6-1 and J usage is TRBJ2-7; D might be TRBD2 (7 bases). The germline V gene has CDR1 MNHNS and CDR2 SASEGT. With 3 bases removed from V and 3 bases from J, the gap between germline ends came to 15 bases. CDR3 length equals 15 residues. CDR3 nucleotide sequence: TGTGCCAGCAGTGAGTTTCGGGGGGCGAGCTACGAGCAGTACTTC. Translating gives CASSEFRGASYEQYF.

To note about this clone: Within the sample, other DNA sequences also encode this same CDR3. This rearrangement joins TRBV29-1 to TRBJ2-2; TRBD1 agrees at 8 bases. Germline V gene lookup returns CDR1 SQVTM and CDR2 ANQGSEA. Trimming removed 7 bases from V and 6 bases from J; junction bases left unmatched: 4. The CDR3 length is 12 residues. The CDR3 DNA follows: TGCAGCGCCGGACAGGGCTCCGGGGAGCTGTTTTTT. Translation: CSAGQGSGELFF.

This clone has just a few counts. J is TRBJ1-1 and V is TRBV2; D is possibly TRBD1 (6 bases). V lost 6 bases and J lost 1, with 9 bases in between. Per the germline V gene, CDR1 is SNHLY and CDR2 is FYNNEI. The CDR3 runs 13 residues. CDR3 amino acids: CASSGQSNTEAFF. CDR3 nucleotide sequence: TGTGCCAGCAGCGGACAGTCGAACACTGAAGCTTTCTTT.

This chain connects TRBV27 to TRBJ1-1, with D unclear. Germline V CDR1 and CDR2: MNHEY, SMNVEV (reference sequence). The CDR3 is made up of 14 amino acids. V dropped 5 bases and J dropped 7 bases, with 17 bases sitting between them. This CDR3 is CASSRNIRGGEAFF. In nucleotides, the CDR3 is TGTGCCAGCAGTAGGAACATCAGAGGTGGTGAAGCTTTCTTT.

This chain uses TRBV5-6 with TRBJ2-7; D is possibly TRBD1 (5 bases). Trimming removed 1 base at V and 10 bases at J, with 15 bases between. The CDR3 spans 13 residues. Germline values: CDR1 SGHDT, CDR2 YYEEEE. The CDR3 DNA sequence: TGTGCCAGCAGCTTGCTCTCAGGGCTAGATCAGTACTTC. Its translation is CASSLLSGLDQYF.

This clone has only one observation. This sequence joins TRBV6-2 or TRBV6-3 and TRBJ2-7, with D possibly being TRBD1 (6 bases). CDR1 MNHEY and CDR2 SVGEGT come from the germline V gene. V was clipped by 6 bases and J by 2 bases, with 14 bases between them. The CDR3 loop spans 14 amino acids. In DNA form, the CDR3 reads TGTGCCAGCAGCCACAGACAGGAAACCTACGAGCAGTACTTC. Protein: CASSHRQETYEQYF.